This T cell receptor (beta chain) was identified in a study of T cell responses to AZD1222 COVID-19 vaccine (dated by TCRdb to the early 2020s). A note on the overall study: AZD1222 recipients with second doses at about 4 weeks or about 12 weeks were pooled, because spike-specific TCR depth and breadth did not differ between schedules. TCR sequencing covered about 230 trial participants: 200 to 220 given two doses of AZD1222 and approximately 26 given two doses of MenACWY control vaccine. Trial participants were enrolled by age into subgroups of 18-55, 56-69 and 70-plus years, and roughly 150, 30 and 60 TCR-sequenced participants, respectively, were included in these subgroups. The research as a whole found: Only six AZD1222 recipients were SARS-CoV-2 seropositive at baseline, limiting conclusions about previously exposed vaccinees. Spike-specific TCR breadth and depth rose significantly after two AZD1222 doses compared with day 0 and with MenACWY recipients. Reportedly, almost half of the unique spike-specific TCRs recognized epitopes lying outside the regions that are mutated in the B.1.351 and B.1.1.7 variants. The 56-69-year group was small, and its depth increase did not reach significance, likely because of low power. The vaccine-associated CD4 TCRs covered the entire spike protein, and the dominant responses fell in regions 160-218 and 743-854. Participants were mostly white British and included more females than males, and it was suggested by the authors that clonal diversity may have been underestimated. Because no day 14 peak-response samples were available, the repertoires could be characterized only after the peak T cell response.

This specimen's time point label, interpreted: baseline before first vaccination. Vaccinee samples were obtained from the UK trials COV001 and COV002, which included a single-blind randomized controlled phase 2/3 trial of AZD1222 (ChAdOx1 nCoV-19) in healthy adults. Trial participant PBMC samples were collected at day 0 and day 28 after the second dose for TCRbeta chain sequencing. The CDR1 and CDR2 encoded by the germline V gene (reference sequence) are MNHNY and SVGAGI. Reading from cysteine to phenylalanine, the CDR3 counts 13 amino acids. Left in the record is the CDR3 DNA by itself, 39 bases read in frame from the first base. Here V drops 6 bases and J drops 4 bases, and the junction holds 5 bases not matched to any gene. Regarding this clone: Its antigen remains undetermined. The input lacks base qualities; no much larger clone sits a single base away.

The CDR3 regions of human TCRbeta chains were analyzed by immunosequencing. As for how the authors treated the data: Repertoire TCRs were checked for matches against a reference library of SARS-CoV-2-specific TCRs that had been generated using the MIRA antigen-specificity platform. Breadth was defined as the fraction of unique TCRs that were SARS-CoV-2-associated, and depth was defined as the fraction of total T cells that were SARS-CoV-2-associated. Using the MIRA data, every spike-specific TCR was mapped to the spike region that the TCR reacted to and assigned to either a CD4 or a CD8 class. Log10-transformed breadth and depth values were compared by one-way ANOVA with Sidak's multiple comparisons tests. TCRdb mirrors the immuneACCESS table, restricted to in-frame sequences. Some clones are absent from its copies; in checked studies, under half trace to an unresolved V gene, and the reason for the others is unknown. That table is the source of V, J and clone size, and D and trimming were worked out from the DNA. This sample holds 150,000 or so clones; roughly nine tenths were observed only once. The ten biggest clones cover over 1.2% of the sample.

The sequence derives from an adult in good health. This sequence uses TRBV6-6 and TRBJ1-2; 7 central nucleotides agree with TRBD1. Sample: peripheral blood, taken on day 0 of AZD1222 vaccination. The CDR3 in this case is CASRTGDGYGYTF. DNA sequence: TGTGCCAGCAGAACAGGGGATGGCTATGGCTACACCTTC.